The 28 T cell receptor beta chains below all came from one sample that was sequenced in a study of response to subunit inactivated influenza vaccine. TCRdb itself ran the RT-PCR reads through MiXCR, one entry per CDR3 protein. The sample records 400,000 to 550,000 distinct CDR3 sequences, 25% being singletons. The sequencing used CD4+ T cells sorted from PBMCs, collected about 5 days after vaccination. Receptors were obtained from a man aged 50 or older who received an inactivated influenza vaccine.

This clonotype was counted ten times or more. CDR3 DNA: TGCGCCAGCAGCGTCGGGACTAGCTCTTCCGATGAGCAGTTCTTC. This translates into CASSVGTSSSDEQFF. This rearrangement joins TRBV5-1 to TRBJ2-1; 9 bases are shared with TRBD2. The J segment lost 8 bases and the V segment lost 4 bases, leaving 10 bases of the junction unmatched. CDR3 length equals 15 residues. Germline V gene sequence: CDR1 SGHRS, CDR2 YFSETQ.

The CDR3 DNA reads TGTGCCAGCAGTCGCAGGCAAGGAAAAGCTTTCTTT. It yields the protein CASSRRQGKAFF. This chain uses TRBV12-3 or TRBV12-4 with TRBJ1-1; D gene ambiguous. The CDR3 sequence is 12 residues long. The germline V and J ends were trimmed by 5 bases and 9 bases, with 13 bases remaining between them.

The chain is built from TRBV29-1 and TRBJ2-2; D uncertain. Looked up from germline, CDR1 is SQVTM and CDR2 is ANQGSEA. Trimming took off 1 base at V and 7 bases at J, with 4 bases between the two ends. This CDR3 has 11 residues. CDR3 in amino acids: CSVEVFGELFF. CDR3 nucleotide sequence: TGCAGCGTTGAAGTTTTCGGGGAGCTGTTTTTT.

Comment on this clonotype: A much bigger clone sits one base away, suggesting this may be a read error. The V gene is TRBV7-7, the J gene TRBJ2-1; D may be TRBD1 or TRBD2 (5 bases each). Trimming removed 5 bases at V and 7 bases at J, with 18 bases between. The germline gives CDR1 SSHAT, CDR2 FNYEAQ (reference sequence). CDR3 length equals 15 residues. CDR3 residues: CASSPYGDPANEQFF. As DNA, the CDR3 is TGTGCCAGCAGCCCCTACGGGGACCCTGCGAATGAGCAGTTCTTC.

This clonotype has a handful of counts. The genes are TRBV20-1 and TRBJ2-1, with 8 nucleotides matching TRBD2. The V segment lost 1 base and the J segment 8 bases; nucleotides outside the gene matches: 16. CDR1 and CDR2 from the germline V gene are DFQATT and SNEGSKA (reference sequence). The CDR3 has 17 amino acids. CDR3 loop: CSARGIAGLGRIYEQFF. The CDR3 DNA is TGCAGTGCTAGAGGAATAGCGGGGCTGGGCCGTATCTATGAGCAGTTCTTC.

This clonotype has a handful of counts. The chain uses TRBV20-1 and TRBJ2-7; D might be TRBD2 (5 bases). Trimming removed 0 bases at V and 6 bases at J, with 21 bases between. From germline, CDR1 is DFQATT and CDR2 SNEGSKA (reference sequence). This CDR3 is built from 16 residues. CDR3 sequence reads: CSARDQLVRRRSEQYF. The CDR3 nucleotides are TGCAGTGCTAGAGATCAGTTAGTTCGCCGGAGGTCCGAGCAGTACTTC.

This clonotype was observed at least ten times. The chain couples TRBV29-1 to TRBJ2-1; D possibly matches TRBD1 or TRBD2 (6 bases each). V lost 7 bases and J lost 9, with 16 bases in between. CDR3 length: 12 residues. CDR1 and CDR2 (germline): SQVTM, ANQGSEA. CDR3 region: CSGGAQGGEQFF. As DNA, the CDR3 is TGCAGCGGCGGGGCCCAAGGGGGTGAGCAGTTCTTC.

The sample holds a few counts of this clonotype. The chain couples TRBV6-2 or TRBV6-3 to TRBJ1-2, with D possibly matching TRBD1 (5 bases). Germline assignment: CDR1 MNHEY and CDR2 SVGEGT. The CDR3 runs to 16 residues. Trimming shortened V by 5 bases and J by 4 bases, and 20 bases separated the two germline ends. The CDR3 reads CASSPPGTYWSYGYTF. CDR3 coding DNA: TGTGCCAGCAGTCCACCTGGGACCTACTGGAGCTATGGCTACACCTTC.

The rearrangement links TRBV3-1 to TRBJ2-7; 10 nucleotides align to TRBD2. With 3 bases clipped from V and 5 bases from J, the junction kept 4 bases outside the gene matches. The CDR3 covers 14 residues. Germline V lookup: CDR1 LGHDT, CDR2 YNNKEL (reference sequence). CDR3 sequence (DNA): TGTGCCAGCAGCCATGGGACTAGCGTCGACGAGCAGTACTTC. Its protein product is CASSHGTSVDEQYF.

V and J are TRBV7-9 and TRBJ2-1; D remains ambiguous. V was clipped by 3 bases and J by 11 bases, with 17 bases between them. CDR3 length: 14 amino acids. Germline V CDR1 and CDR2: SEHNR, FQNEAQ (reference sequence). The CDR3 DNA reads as TGTGCCAGCAGCTTTTCTACCAGTCCAATGAAGCAGTTCTTC. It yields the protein CASSFSTSPMKQFF.

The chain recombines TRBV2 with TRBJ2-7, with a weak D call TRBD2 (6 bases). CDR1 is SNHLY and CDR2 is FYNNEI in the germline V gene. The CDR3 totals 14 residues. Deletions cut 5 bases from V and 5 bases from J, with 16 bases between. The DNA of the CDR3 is TGTGCCAGCAGTTCCACGACTAGTTTTGACGAGCAGTACTTC. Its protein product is CASSSTTSFDEQYF.

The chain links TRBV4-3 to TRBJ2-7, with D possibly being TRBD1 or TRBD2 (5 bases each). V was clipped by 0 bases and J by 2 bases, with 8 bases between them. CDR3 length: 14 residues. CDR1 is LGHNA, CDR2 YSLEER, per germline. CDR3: CASSQEGPAYEQYF. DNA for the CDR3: TGCGCCAGCAGCCAAGAGGGACCGGCCTACGAGCAGTACTTC.

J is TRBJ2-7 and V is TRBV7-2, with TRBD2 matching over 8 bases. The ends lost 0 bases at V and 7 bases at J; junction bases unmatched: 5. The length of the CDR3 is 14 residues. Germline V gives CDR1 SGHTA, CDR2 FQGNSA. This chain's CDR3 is CASSLAPSSGEQYF. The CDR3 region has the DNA TGTGCCAGCAGCTTAGCACCATCTAGCGGGGAGCAGTACTTC.

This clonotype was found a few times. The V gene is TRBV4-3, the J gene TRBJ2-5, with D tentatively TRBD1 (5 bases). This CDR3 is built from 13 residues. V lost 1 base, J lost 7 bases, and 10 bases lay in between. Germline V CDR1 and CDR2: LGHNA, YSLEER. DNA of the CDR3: TGCGCCAGCAGCCAAGGCAGGGAAGGGACCCAGTACTTC. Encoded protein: CASSQGREGTQYF.

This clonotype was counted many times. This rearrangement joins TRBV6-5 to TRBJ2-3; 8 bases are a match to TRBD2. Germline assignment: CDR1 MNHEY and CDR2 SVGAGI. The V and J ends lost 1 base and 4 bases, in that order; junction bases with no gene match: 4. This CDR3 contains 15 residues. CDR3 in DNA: TGTGCCAGCAGTTACTTAACTAGCGGTGCAGATACGCAGTATTTT. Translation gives CASSYLTSGADTQYF.

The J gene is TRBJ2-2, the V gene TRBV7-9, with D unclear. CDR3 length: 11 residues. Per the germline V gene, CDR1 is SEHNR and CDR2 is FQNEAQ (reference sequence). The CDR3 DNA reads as TGTGCACTCGGGAACACCGGGGAGCTGTTTTTT. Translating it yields CALGNTGELFF. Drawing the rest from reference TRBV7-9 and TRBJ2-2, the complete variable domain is DTGVSQNPRHKITKRGQNVTFRCDPISEHNRLYWYRQTLGQGPEFLTYFQNEAQLEKSRLLSDRFSAERPKGSFSTLEIQRTEQGDSAMYLCALGNTGELFFGEGSRLTVL.

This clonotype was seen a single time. Here the CDR3 reads CASSQDLASGGLNEQFF. The CDR3 DNA is TGCGCCAGCAGCCAAGACCTGGCGAGCGGGGGCTTGAATGAGCAGTTCTTC. The rearrangement uses TRBV4-3 and TRBJ2-1, with 8 bases fitting TRBD2. The V gene end was trimmed by 0 bases and the J gene end by 7 bases; junction bases not matched to a gene: 11. Per germline, CDR1 LGHNA and CDR2 YSLEER. The CDR3 runs to 17 residues.

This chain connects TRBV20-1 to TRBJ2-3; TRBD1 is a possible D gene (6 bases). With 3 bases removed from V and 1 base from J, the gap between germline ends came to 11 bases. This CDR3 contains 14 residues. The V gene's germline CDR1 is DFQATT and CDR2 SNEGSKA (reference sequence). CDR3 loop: CSARWGPGTDTQYF. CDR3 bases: TGCAGTGCTAGGTGGGGGCCGGGCACAGATACGCAGTATTTT.

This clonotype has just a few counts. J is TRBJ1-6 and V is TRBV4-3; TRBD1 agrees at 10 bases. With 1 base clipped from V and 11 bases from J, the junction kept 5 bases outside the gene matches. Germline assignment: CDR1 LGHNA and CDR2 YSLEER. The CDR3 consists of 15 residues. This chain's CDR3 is CASSQGTGGRTPLHF. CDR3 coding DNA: TGCGCCAGCAGCCAAGGGACAGGGGGAAGGACACCCCTCCACTTT.

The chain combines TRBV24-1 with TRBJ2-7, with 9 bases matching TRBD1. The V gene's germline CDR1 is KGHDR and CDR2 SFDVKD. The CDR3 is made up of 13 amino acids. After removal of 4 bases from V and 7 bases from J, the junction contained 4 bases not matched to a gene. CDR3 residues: CATSEQTGGEQYF. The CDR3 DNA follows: TGTGCCACCAGTGAACAGACAGGGGGAGAGCAGTACTTC.

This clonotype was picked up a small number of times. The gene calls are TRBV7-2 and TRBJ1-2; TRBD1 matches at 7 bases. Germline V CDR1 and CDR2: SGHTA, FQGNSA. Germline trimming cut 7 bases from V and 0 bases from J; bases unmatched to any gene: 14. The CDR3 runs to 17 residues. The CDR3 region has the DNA TGTGCCAGCAACCCAGACAGGGAAAGGTCCGCTAACTATGGCTACACCTTC. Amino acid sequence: CASNPDRERSANYGYTF.

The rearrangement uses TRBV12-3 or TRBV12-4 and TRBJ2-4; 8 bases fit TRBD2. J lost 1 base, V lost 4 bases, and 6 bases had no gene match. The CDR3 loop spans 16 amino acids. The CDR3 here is CASSSLGGVAKNIQYF. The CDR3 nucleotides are TGTGCCAGCAGTTCCCTCGGGGGGGTCGCCAAAAACATTCAGTACTTC.

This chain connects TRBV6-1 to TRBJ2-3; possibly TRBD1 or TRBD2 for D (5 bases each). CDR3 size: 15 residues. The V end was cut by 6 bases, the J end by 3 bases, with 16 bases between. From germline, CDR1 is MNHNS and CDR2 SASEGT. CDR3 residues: CASSPPGRRTDTQYF. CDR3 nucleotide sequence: TGTGCCAGCAGCCCCCCGGGGCGCAGAACAGATACGCAGTATTTT.

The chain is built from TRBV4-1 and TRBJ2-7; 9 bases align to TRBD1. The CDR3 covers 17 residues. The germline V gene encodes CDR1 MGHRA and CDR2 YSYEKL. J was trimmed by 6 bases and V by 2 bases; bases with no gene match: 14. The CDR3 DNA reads TGCGCCAGCAGCCAACCATCACCCTTTGGACAGGGGAGCGAGCAGTACTTC. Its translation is CASSQPSPFGQGSEQYF.

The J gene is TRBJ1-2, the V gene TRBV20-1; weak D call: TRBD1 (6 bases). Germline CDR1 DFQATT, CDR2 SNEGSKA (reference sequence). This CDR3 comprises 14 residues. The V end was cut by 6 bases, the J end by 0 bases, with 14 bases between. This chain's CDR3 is CSAVPGQPNYGYTF. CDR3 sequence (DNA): TGCAGTGCAGTCCCGGGACAACCTAACTATGGCTACACCTTC.

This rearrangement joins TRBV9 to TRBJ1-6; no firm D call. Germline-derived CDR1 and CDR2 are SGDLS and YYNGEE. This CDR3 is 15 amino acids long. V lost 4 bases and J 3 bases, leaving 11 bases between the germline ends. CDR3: CASSRGGNYNSPLHF. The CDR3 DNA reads TGTGCCAGCAGCCGGGGAGGGAACTATAATTCACCCCTCCACTTT.

The CDR3 DNA reads as TGTGCCAGCATTTCTGGACTAGCGGGAGGGAATGAGCAGTTCTTC. Protein: CASISGLAGGNEQFF. The rearrangement links TRBV5-4 to TRBJ2-1; 15 bases are a match to TRBD2. The V and J ends lost 6 bases and 7 bases, in that order; junction bases with no gene match: 5. Germline CDR1 SGHNT, CDR2 YYREEE (reference sequence). The CDR3 covers 15 residues.

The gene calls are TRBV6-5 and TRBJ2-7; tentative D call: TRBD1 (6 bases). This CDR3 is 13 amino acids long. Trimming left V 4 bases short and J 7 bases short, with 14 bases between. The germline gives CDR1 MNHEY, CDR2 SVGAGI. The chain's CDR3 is CASSSTGTGEQYF. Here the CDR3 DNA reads TGTGCCAGCAGTTCCACAGGGACGGGTGAGCAGTACTTC.